This passage covers 14 T cell receptor beta chains from one sample sequenced in a study of PD-1 blockade in mismatch repair-deficient tumors. Data came from immunoSEQ multiplex PCR; TCRdb stores just in-frame clones and leaves some out. Of around 100,000 clones listed, 70% to 80% are singletons. Material: peripheral blood, obtained 60 weeks after starting pembrolizumab. Receptor source: an adult with mismatch repair-deficient cancer.

This chain connects TRBV25-1 to TRBJ2-1, with TRBD2 identical over 11 bases. Trimming cost V 3 bases and J 1 base; bases outside gene matches: 2. This CDR3 region has 16 residues. The germline CDR1 and CDR2 sequences are MGHDK and SYGVNS. The CDR3 is CASSDGLAGSYNEQFF. The CDR3 coding sequence is TGTGCCAGCAGTGACGGACTAGCGGGTTCCTACAATGAGCAGTTCTTC.

The chain recombines TRBV7-3 with TRBJ2-2; 8 bases are a match to TRBD2. CDR3 length equals 15 residues. Germline CDR1 reads SGHTA; CDR2 reads FQGTGA. Trimming at V came to 6 bases and at J to 8 bases, leaving 11 bases not matched to a gene. CDR3 DNA sequence: TGTGCCAGCAGTACCGGACTAGCTGTACAGGGGGAGCTGTTTTTT. Its protein product is CASSTGLAVQGELFF. The complete variable domain, with remaining parts taken from reference TRBV7-3 and TRBJ2-2, reads GAGVSQTPSNKVTEKGKYVELRCDPISGHTALYWYRQSLGQGPEFLIYFQGTGAADDSGLPNDRFFAVRPEGSVSTLKIQRTERGDSAVYLCASSTGLAVQGELFFGEGSRLTVL.

This chain joins TRBV27 and TRBJ2-5; TRBD1 aligns across 7 bases. Germline trimming cut 5 bases from V and 2 bases from J; bases unmatched to any gene: 2. There are 13 residues in the CDR3. Germline V gene sequence: CDR1 MNHEY, CDR2 SMNVEV (reference sequence). The CDR3 DNA reads TGTGCCAGCAGTCCGACAGGGCAAGAGACCCAGTACTTC. Its translation is CASSPTGQETQYF.

Only one count was recorded for this clone. The chain couples TRBV27 to TRBJ2-1, with D perhaps assigned TRBD1 or TRBD2 (5 bases each). Trimming removed 3 bases at V and 1 base at J, with 25 bases between. The CDR3 is made up of 20 amino acids. Germline V CDR1 and CDR2: MNHEY, SMNVEV (reference sequence). The CDR3 sequence: CASSFFPLNRDVLSYNEQFF. CDR3 nucleotide sequence: TGTGCCAGCAGTTTCTTCCCCTTGAACCGGGACGTACTGTCCTACAATGAGCAGTTCTTC.

This chain links TRBV6-1 with TRBJ2-5; tentatively, D is TRBD1 (5 bases). This CDR3 has 13 residues. Trimming removed 5 bases from V and 7 bases from J, with 14 bases in between. Germline values: CDR1 MNHNS, CDR2 SASEGT. The CDR3 bases are TGTGCCAGCAGTCCACAGGCGGCGGTGACCCAGTACTTC. Its protein product is CASSPQAAVTQYF.

CDR3 region: CASRRDSLNTGELFF. The CDR3 region has the DNA TGTGCCAGCAGACGGGACAGTTTGAACACCGGGGAGCTGTTTTTT. V gene TRBV6-5 combines with J gene TRBJ2-2, with 7 bases fitting TRBD1. Trimming removed 6 bases from V and 1 base from J; junction bases left unmatched: 5. Per the germline V gene, CDR1 is MNHEY and CDR2 is SVGAGI. There are 15 residues in the CDR3.

The chain couples TRBV10-1 to TRBJ1-2, with TRBD1 matching 9 bases. The germline CDR1 and CDR2 sequences are WNHNN and SYGVQD (reference sequence). The ends lost 3 bases at V and 6 bases at J; junction bases unmatched: 5. The CDR3 spans 14 residues. The CDR3 bases are TGCGCCAGCAGTGACGGGACAGGGACTAATGGCTACACCTTC. This sequence encodes CASSDGTGTNGYTF.

The rearrangement links TRBV7-9 to TRBJ1-1, with 8 bases fitting TRBD1. After removal of 5 bases from V and 1 base from J, the junction contained 18 bases not matched to a gene. CDR3 length: 19 residues. The germline gives CDR1 SEHNR, CDR2 FQNEAQ (reference sequence). This CDR3 reads CASSPSASTGVTSNTEAFF. CDR3 sequence (DNA): TGTGCCAGCAGCCCCTCGGCTTCGACAGGGGTGACTTCGAACACTGAAGCTTTCTTT.

The chain employs TRBV18 and TRBJ2-3; 11 bases line up with TRBD2. V gave up 0 bases and J gave up 5 bases; unmatched junction bases: 4. CDR3 length: 16 residues. Germline assignment: CDR1 KGHSH and CDR2 LQKENI. The CDR3 DNA is TGTGCCAGCTCACCACCGGTACTAGCGGGAGTAGATACGCAGTATTTT. Translated: CASSPPVLAGVDTQYF.

CDR3 protein: CASSQVLAREADTQYF. In DNA form, the CDR3 reads TGTGCCAGCAGCCAAGTATTAGCGAGGGAGGCAGATACGCAGTATTTT. The rearrangement joins TRBV4-2 to TRBJ2-3; a possible D gene is TRBD2 (6 bases). The CDR3 runs to 16 residues. From germline, CDR1 is LGHNA and CDR2 YNFKEQ. The V gene lost 1 base and the J gene lost 4 bases, with 15 bases spanning the gap.

The chain has TRBV7-2 and TRBJ2-5, with D perhaps matching TRBD1 (7 bases). The V end lost 5 bases, the J end lost 6 bases, and 16 bases lay between the germline ends. The CDR3 loop spans 14 amino acids. Germline CDR1 is SGHTA and CDR2 is FQGNSA. The CDR3 nucleotides are TGTGCCAGCAGCCAACGGCAGGGGGGTCAGACCCAGTACTTC. The encoded protein is CASSQRQGGQTQYF.

This clone has more than one count but fewer than ten. The chain joins TRBV29-1 to TRBJ2-5, with no clear D. This CDR3 has 10 amino acids. Per the germline V gene, CDR1 is SQVTM and CDR2 is ANQGSEA. V was clipped by 5 bases and J by 7 bases, with 8 bases between them. The CDR3 loop reads CSVSAATQYF. The CDR3 coding sequence is TGCAGCGTTTCCGCTGCGACCCAGTACTTC.

The chain couples TRBV7-6 to TRBJ2-7; D is unresolved. CDR3 length equals 12 residues. Looked up from germline, CDR1 is SGHVS and CDR2 is FNYEAQ. Trimming left V 4 bases short and J 6 bases short, with 10 bases between. The DNA for the CDR3 is TGTGCCAGCAGCTCCCTCGGTGGCGAGCAGTACTTC. This translates into CASSSLGGEQYF.

The rearrangement links TRBV6-4 to TRBJ2-3; 7 nucleotides agree with TRBD1. J lost 4 bases, V lost 2 bases, and 3 bases had no gene match. This CDR3 spans 14 amino acids. Germline CDR1 and CDR2: MRHNA and SNTAGT. The CDR3 coding sequence is TGTGCCAGCAGTGACAACCAGGGGGCAGATACGCAGTATTTT. This gives the protein CASSDNQGADTQYF.